Listed below are T cell receptor beta chains from one sample, sequenced in a study of T cells in tumors after PD-1 blockade. Data came from immunoSEQ multiplex PCR; TCRdb stores just in-frame clones and leaves some out. This table holds about 14,000 clones, roughly 85% found once. Sequenced material: PBMCs, taken after anti-PD-1 treatment. The receptors were gathered from a human donor with basal cell carcinoma. The CDR3 runs from the conserved cysteine through the conserved F or W. A D gene is named only where the DNA matches it firmly. Some rows have no size entry. The others give once, few or many, or a class for an expanded clone.

TRBJ1-3,.,TRBD1,14,TRBV7-9,CASSPTGARNTIYF,TGTGCCAGCAGCCCCACAGGGGCAAGAAACACCATATATTTT
TRBJ2-1,few,.,15,TRBV6-5,CASSSLVGKYNEQFF,TGTGCCAGCAGCTCACTAGTGGGGAAGTACAATGAGCAGTTCTTC
TRBJ1-2,.,TRBD1,14,TRBV20-1,CSASGDRGPAGYTF,TGCAGTGCTAGTGGGGACAGGGGGCCGGCTGGCTACACCTTC
TRBJ2-3,.,.,13,TRBV25-1,CASKVWNTDTQYF,TGTGCCAGCAAGGTTTGGAACACAGATACGCAGTATTTT
TRBJ2-7,.,.,15,TRBV19,CASSIAGVRTTEQYF,TGTGCCAGTAGTATAGCGGGCGTGAGGACTACCGAGCAGTACTTC
TRBJ2-1,.,.,19,TRBV27,CATRREGRSSGDRGNEQFF,TGTGCCACCCGAAGGGAAGGGAGGAGTTCGGGGGACCGGGGTAATGAGCAGTTCTTC
TRBJ1-1,.,.,8,TRBV20-1,CSARGAFF,TGCAGTGCACGGGGCGCTTTCTTT
TRBJ2-5,.,.,13,TRBV19,CASSITGRETQYF,TGTGCCAGTAGTATAACCGGGAGAGAGACCCAGTACTTC
TRBJ1-4,.,TRBD1,13,TRBV5-1,CARKDRGQEKLFF,TGCGCCAGGAAGGACAGGGGACAGGAAAAACTGTTTTTT
TRBJ1-1,once,TRBD1,15,TRBV5-1,CASSWGDRGVGEAFF,TGCGCCAGCAGCTGGGGGGACAGGGGAGTTGGTGAAGCTTTCTTT
TRBJ1-2,.,TRBD1,15,TRBV6-5,CASRPRDRANYGYTF,TGTGCCAGCCGGCCCCGGGACAGGGCCAACTATGGCTACACCTTC
TRBJ2-5,.,.,14,TRBV6-6,CASSYSDSQETQYF,TGTGCCAGCAGTTACTCCGACAGTCAAGAGACCCAGTACTTC
TRBJ2-7,.,TRBD1,14,TRBV27,CASSWDRAVNEQYF,TGTGCCAGCAGCTGGGACAGGGCGGTGAACGAGCAGTACTTC
TRBJ1-1,.,.,14,TRBV18,CASSPMPENTEAFF,TGTGCCAGCTCACCAATGCCAGAGAACACTGAAGCTTTCTTT
TRBJ2-3,.,.,13,TRBV10-3,CAISTSSTDTQYF,TGTGCCATCTCTACTAGCAGCACAGATACGCAGTATTTT
TRBJ2-2,.,TRBD2,13,TRBV9,CASRRGSAGELFF,TGTGCCAGCAGGCGGGGGTCAGCCGGGGAGCTGTTTTTT
TRBJ1-5,.,TRBD1,14,TRBV9,CASSVHTGVQPQHF,TGTGCCAGCAGCGTCCACACAGGGGTACAGCCCCAGCATTTT
TRBJ1-2,.,.,16,TRBV5-6,CASSLLLTGSLYGYTF,TGTGCCAGCAGCTTACTGCTGACGGGGTCCCTCTATGGCTACACCTTC
TRBJ2-4,.,TRBD1,16,TRBV28,CASSPSRTGFIGIQYF,TGTGCCAGCAGCCCCTCAAGGACAGGGTTTATTGGCATTCAGTACTTC
TRBJ1-1,.,TRBD1,16,TRBV6-6,CASSRGEGATNTEAFF,TGTGCCAGCAGTCGAGGGGAGGGGGCAACAAACACTGAAGCTTTCTTT
TRBJ2-7,once,TRBD1,14,TRBV14,CASSQETGYYEQYF,TGTGCCAGCAGCCAGGAGACAGGGTACTACGAGCAGTACTTC
TRBJ1-2,.,.,13,TRBV10-2,CASRMSEAYGYTF,TGCGCCAGCCGTATGTCCGAAGCTTATGGCTACACCTTC
TRBJ2-2,.,.,11,TRBV12-5,CASALTGELFF,TGTGCTAGTGCGCTTACCGGGGAGCTGTTTTTT
TRBJ2-6,.,.,12,TRBV30,CAGGGRNNVLTF,TGTGCCGGGGGGGGCAGGAATAACGTCCTGACTTTC